A single sample gave rise to the 4 T cell receptor beta chains below, sequenced in a study of blood T cell repertoires in COVID-19. The protocol was immunoSEQ multiplex PCR, while the TCRdb copy is restricted to in-frame clones and leaves out a portion. The data contain around 260,000 clones, roughly 90% of them seen just once; the ten biggest clones take up about 2.2%. Specimen: peripheral blood. The receptors originated from a woman in her 30s with COVID-19, enrolled during active disease.

This clone was detected ten times or more. The rearrangement uses TRBV5-1 and TRBJ2-2; D not resolved. Germline CDR1 reads SGHRS; CDR2 reads YFSETQ. This CDR3 has 16 amino acids. V shed 0 bases and J shed 0 bases, with 9 bases lying between them. The CDR3 loop is CASSLAQNPNTGELFF. In DNA form, the CDR3 reads TGCGCCAGCAGCTTGGCGCAGAACCCGAACACCGGGGAGCTGTTTTTT.

The chain employs TRBV19 and TRBJ2-1; 11 bases are shared with TRBD2. V shed 1 base, J shed 0 bases, and the junction held 14 bases outside the gene matches. This CDR3 is 21 amino acids long. Germline V gene data show CDR1 as LNHDA and CDR2 as SQIVND (reference sequence). The CDR3 coding sequence is TGTGCCAGTAGTATAGGTCCTAGCGGGAGGACCCACGTTAGCTCCTACAATGAGCAGTTCTTC. Translation: CASSIGPSGRTHVSSYNEQFF. Full variable domain (outside the CDR3, taken from reference TRBV19 and TRBJ2-1): DGGITQSPKYLFRKEGQNVTLSCEQNLNHDAMYWYRQDPGQGLRLIYYSQIVNDFQKGDIAEGYSVSREKKESFPLTVTSAQKNPTAFYLCASSIGPSGRTHVSSYNEQFFGPGTRLTVL.

The chain joins TRBV7-8 to TRBJ2-7, with 8 bases matching TRBD1. V was pared by 4 bases and J by 5 bases, with 4 bases of the junction left unmatched. CDR1 is SGHVS, CDR2 FQNEAQ, per germline. The CDR3 is made up of 13 amino acids. The CDR3 sequence is CASSSGQDHEQYF. CDR3 DNA: TGTGCCAGCAGCTCGGGACAGGACCACGAGCAGTACTTC.

This sequence joins TRBV7-6 and TRBJ2-1, with 12 bases identical to TRBD2. CDR3 size: 15 residues. The ends lost 5 bases at V and 4 bases at J; junction bases unmatched: 3. Germline V CDR1 and CDR2: SGHVS, FNYEAQ. CDR3 bases: TGTGCCAGCAGCGAGACTAGCGGGAGATACAATGAGCAGTTCTTC. Its translation: CASSETSGRYNEQFF.